This record covers a single T cell receptor (beta chain). What it binds is unknown. Using immunoSEQ multiplex PCR, the repertoire was profiled, and TCRdb retains in-frame clones only, with some absent. The table has approximately 600,000 clones, approximately 96% seen once. These data are taken from a study of shared clonotypes between healthy human individuals. The study, taken as a whole, reports: Incomplete sequencing of sorted subsets was indicated by rarefaction despite large depth.

V dropped 1 base and J dropped 3 bases, with 10 bases sitting between them. CDR1 and CDR2 from the germline V gene are MNHNS and SASEGT. This CDR3 has 14 amino acids. Cells designated naive CD8 were CD45RO-negative and were positively selected for CCR7, with terminally differentiated effector memory CD45RA+ cells excluded. Donors comprised only Caucasian adults living in Nashville, Tennessee. Input material: naive CD8+ T cells sorted from blood. The chain carries TRBV6-1 and TRBJ2-7; D gene unclear. This receptor was taken from a woman under 40 in good health. The CDR3 reads CASSEVVESYEQYF. Here the CDR3 DNA reads TGTGCCAGCAGTGAAGTAGTAGAAAGCTACGAGCAGTACTTC.